This T cell receptor beta chain was obtained from a study of prognosis after radiotherapy for stage I lung cancer. Study overall: The tumor was squamous cell carcinoma for roughly 7 patients; for roughly 12, it was adenocarcinoma. Stereotactic body radiotherapy was given without concurrent therapy in all patients.

This clonotype occurred many times. TCR beta CDR3 was amplified from genomic DNA by two-round multiplex PCR. The first round of PCR was done with primers that matched each TRBV and TRBJ gene. TCRdb passed the multiplex PCR reads through MiXCR, listing each CDR3 protein once. The table has 50,000 to 75,000 distinct CDR3 sequences, about 26% seen once. Here the sequenced sample was PBMCs, taken before or after stereotactic body radiation therapy (not recorded which). This TCR was recovered from a donor over 45 with non-small cell lung cancer.

CDR3 sequence reads: CATQRGGYEQYF. Written as DNA, the CDR3 is TGTGCCACCCAGCGGGGGGGATACGAGCAGTACTTC. The chain combines TRBV6-1 with TRBJ2-7; 10 nucleotides agree with TRBD2. J gave up 4 bases and V 10 bases, and 4 bases lay outside the gene matches. Germline V gene data show CDR1 as MNHNS and CDR2 as SASEGT. The CDR3 contains 12 residues.